This T cell receptor beta chain comes out of a study of blood T cell repertoires in COVID-19. This clone was detected only once. Method: immunoSEQ multiplex PCR; TCRdb's copy keeps in-frame clones and lacks some. The table includes about 250,000 clones, 80% to 90% detected once. Per the germline V gene, CDR1 is MNHEY and CDR2 is SVGAGI. The CDR3 has 13 residues. Trimming cost V 7 bases and J 1 base, with 10 bases left between them. Sequences were obtained from peripheral blood. The chain recombines TRBV6-5 with TRBJ1-1; D is unclear. The source is a middle-aged woman who had recovered from COVID-19. DNA for the CDR3: TGTGCCAGCAAAATCGGGGAGAACACTGAAGCTTTCTTT. Translating it yields CASKIGENTEAFF.